The clone carrying this T cell receptor beta chain was seen at least ten times. Trimming removed 4 bases at V and 4 bases at J, with 17 bases between. The CDR3 is 15 residues long. Germline assignment: CDR1 SGDLS and CDR2 YYNGEE. The data were obtained in a study of blood T cell repertoires in COVID-19. Study context: Samples taken during acute and convalescent COVID-19 were collected in the United States, Italy and Spain. Sample material is recorded as cDNA or gDNA derived from T cells, B-cell-depleted T cells, or PBMCs.

Per the study methods: Reference gene primers were amplified, and this amplification served to estimate nucleated cell counts. Sequencing used immunoSEQ multiplex PCR; TCRdb keeps in-frame clones, though not all of them. The V and J calls and clone size were taken over from that table, and D and trimming were inferred from the DNA. This table holds about 160,000 clones, more than 60% found once. Sequences were obtained from peripheral blood. The TCR sequence derives from a man aged 55 to 70 with acute or convalescent COVID-19. This chain uses TRBV9 with TRBJ1-1, with D tentatively TRBD1 (5 bases). CDR3 loop: CASSPSLVGVTEAFF. CDR3 sequence (DNA): TGTGCCAGCAGCCCTAGTCTGGTAGGGGTCACTGAAGCTTTCTTT.